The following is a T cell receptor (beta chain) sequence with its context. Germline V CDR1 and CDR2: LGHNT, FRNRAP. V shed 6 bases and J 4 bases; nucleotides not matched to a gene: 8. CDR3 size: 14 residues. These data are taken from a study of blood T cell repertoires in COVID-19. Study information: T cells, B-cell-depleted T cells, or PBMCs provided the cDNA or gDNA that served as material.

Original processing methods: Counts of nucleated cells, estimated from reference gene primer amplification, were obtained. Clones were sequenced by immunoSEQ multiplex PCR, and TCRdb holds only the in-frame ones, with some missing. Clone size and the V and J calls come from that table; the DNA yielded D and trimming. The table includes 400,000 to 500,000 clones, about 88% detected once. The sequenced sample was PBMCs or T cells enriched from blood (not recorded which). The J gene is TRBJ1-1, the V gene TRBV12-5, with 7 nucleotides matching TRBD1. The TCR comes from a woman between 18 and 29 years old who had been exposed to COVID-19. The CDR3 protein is CASGADRDSTEAFF. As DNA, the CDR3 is TGTGCTAGTGGAGCTGACAGGGACAGCACTGAAGCTTTCTTT.